One sample yielded the 12 T cell receptor beta chains listed below, sequenced in a study of cytomegalovirus exposure and HLA in healthy donors. The primer mix had 60 Vbeta and 13 Jbeta primers. The method was immunoSEQ multiplex PCR; TCRdb's version includes in-frame clones alone and lacks a portion of them. This sample has 160,000 or so clones, with over 75% found just once. The specimen sequenced was PBMCs. These receptors all come from a middle-aged man in good health and CMV-seropositive.

The chain carries TRBV5-6 and TRBJ2-3; D perhaps matches TRBD1 (6 bases). The CDR3 is made up of 16 amino acids. Per the germline V gene, CDR1 is SGHDT and CDR2 is YYEEEE. V gave up 0 bases and J gave up 4 bases, with 15 bases separating them. This CDR3 reads CASSLERQAFSDTQYF. As DNA, the CDR3 is TGTGCCAGCAGCTTGGAAAGACAGGCCTTCTCAGATACGCAGTATTTT. Looking up the rest from reference TRBV5-6 and TRBJ2-3 gives the full variable domain: DAGVTQSPTHLIKTRGQQVTLRCSPKSGHDTVSWYQQALGQGPQFIFQYYEEEERQRGNFPDRFSGHQFPNYSSELNVNALLLGDSALYLCASSLERQAFSDTQYFGPGTRLTVL.

In DNA, the CDR3 is TGTGCCAGCAGACAGGATCAGTACGAGCAGTACTTC. Translation: CASRQDQYEQYF. The V gene is TRBV10-3, the J gene TRBJ2-7; TRBD1 is a possible D gene (6 bases). The germline CDR1 and CDR2 sequences are ENHRY and SYGVKD. V dropped 10 bases and J dropped 4 bases, with 14 bases sitting between them. This CDR3 has 12 residues.

V gene TRBV5-1 combines with J gene TRBJ2-2; the D gene is possibly TRBD2 (5 bases). CDR1 is SGHRS and CDR2 is YFSETQ in the germline V gene. V was trimmed by 5 bases and J by 5 bases, leaving 10 bases between them. The CDR3 is 13 amino acids. CDR3 region: CASRLTGTGELFF. The CDR3 DNA sequence: TGCGCCAGCAGGTTGACGGGGACCGGGGAGCTGTTTTTT. Supplemented by reference TRBV5-1 and TRBJ2-2, the full variable domain reads KAGVTQTPRYLIKTRGQQVTLSCSPISGHRSVSWYQQTPGQGLQFLFEYFSETQRNKGNFPGRFSGRQFSNSRSEMNVSTLELGDSALYLCASRLTGTGELFFGEGSRLTVL.

The chain links TRBV7-2 to TRBJ1-2; D is unresolved. V was cut by 5 bases and J by 4 bases, with 14 bases left in between. Per germline, CDR1 SGHTA and CDR2 FQGNSA. The CDR3 is made up of 14 amino acids. The CDR3 nucleotides are TGTGCCAGCAGCCAGCGTCCGCTCATCTATGGCTACACCTTC. Protein product: CASSQRPLIYGYTF.

This clone was counted a single time. The J gene is TRBJ1-3, the V gene TRBV28, with TRBD1 as a possible D gene (5 bases). The germline CDR1 and CDR2 sequences are MDHEN and SYDVKM. The length of the CDR3 is 14 residues. V lost 2 bases to trimming and J lost 2 bases, with 7 bases between them. CDR3: CASSLQGAGNTIYF. The CDR3 DNA sequence: TGTGCCAGCAGTTTACAAGGGGCTGGAAACACCATATATTTT.

The chain is built from TRBV18 and TRBJ2-7; 7 bases line up with TRBD1. The germline gives CDR1 KGHSH, CDR2 LQKENI. The V gene end was trimmed by 2 bases and the J gene end by 3 bases; junction bases not matched to a gene: 1. CDR3 length: 13 residues. CDR3 amino acids: CASSPDRDYEQYF. CDR3 in DNA: TGTGCCAGCTCACCAGACAGGGACTACGAGCAGTACTTC.

The CDR3 protein is CASSLASGTDTQYF. The CDR3 region has the DNA TGCGCCAGCAGCCTTGCTAGCGGCACAGATACGCAGTATTTT. The chain links TRBV5-1 to TRBJ2-3; D perhaps matches TRBD2 (6 bases). The germline gives CDR1 SGHRS, CDR2 YFSETQ. CDR3 length equals 14 residues. Between the trimmed V and J ends, which lost 4 bases and 1 base, there was a span of 10 bases.

The rearrangement links TRBV9 to TRBJ1-1; D possibly corresponds to TRBD1 (6 bases). Germline V lookup: CDR1 SGDLS, CDR2 YYNGEE. This CDR3 comprises 14 residues. V dropped 3 bases and J dropped 0 bases, with 9 bases sitting between them. The CDR3 coding sequence is TGTGCCAGCAGCGCCGGGACACTGAACACTGAAGCTTTCTTT. Translated, it gives CASSAGTLNTEAFF. The full variable domain, its missing parts supplied by reference TRBV9 and TRBJ1-1, is DSGVTQTPKHLITATGQRVTLRCSPRSGDLSVYWYQQSLDQGLQFLIQYYNGEERAKGNILERFSAQQFPDLHSELNLSSLELGDSALYFCASSAGTLNTEAFFGQGTRLTVV.

The chain combines TRBV28 with TRBJ2-7; no definite D call. The CDR3 extends over 12 amino acids. V lost 3 bases to trimming and J lost 3 bases, with 6 bases between them. Germline V CDR1 and CDR2: MDHEN, SYDVKM. The CDR3 reads CASSFQNYEQYF. The CDR3 bases are TGTGCCAGCAGTTTCCAAAACTACGAGCAGTACTTC.

J is TRBJ2-1 and V is TRBV6-8, with D perhaps TRBD2 (5 bases). V dropped 4 bases and J dropped 12 bases, with 13 bases sitting between them. The CDR3 totals 12 residues. Germline-derived CDR1 and CDR2 are MNHGY and SAAAGT. CDR3 loop: CASSFDYPGQFF. CDR3 DNA: TGTGCCAGCAGTTTCGACTACCCCGGGCAGTTCTTC.

This chain links TRBV28 with TRBJ2-7; 9 positions match TRBD1. Germline loops: CDR1 MDHEN, CDR2 SYDVKM. This CDR3 is 14 amino acids long. V lost 8 bases and J lost 6; bases outside the gene matches: 11. The CDR3 region is CASCARDRVSEQYF. The CDR3, as DNA: TGTGCCAGCTGTGCCAGGGACAGGGTGAGCGAGCAGTACTTC.

This clone has just a few counts. The rearrangement joins TRBV5-1 to TRBJ2-5, with TRBD2 identical over 7 bases. The germline V gene has CDR1 SGHRS and CDR2 YFSETQ. This CDR3 contains 14 residues. The V gene end was trimmed by 1 base and the J gene end by 5 bases; junction bases not matched to a gene: 5. CDR3 in amino acids: CASSLNDGRETQYF. In DNA form, the CDR3 reads TGCGCCAGCAGCTTGAATGACGGGAGGGAGACCCAGTACTTC. Together with reference TRBV5-1 and TRBJ2-5, the CDR3 gives the full variable domain: KAGVTQTPRYLIKTRGQQVTLSCSPISGHRSVSWYQQTPGQGLQFLFEYFSETQRNKGNFPGRFSGRQFSNSRSEMNVSTLELGDSALYLCASSLNDGRETQYFGPGTRLLVL.